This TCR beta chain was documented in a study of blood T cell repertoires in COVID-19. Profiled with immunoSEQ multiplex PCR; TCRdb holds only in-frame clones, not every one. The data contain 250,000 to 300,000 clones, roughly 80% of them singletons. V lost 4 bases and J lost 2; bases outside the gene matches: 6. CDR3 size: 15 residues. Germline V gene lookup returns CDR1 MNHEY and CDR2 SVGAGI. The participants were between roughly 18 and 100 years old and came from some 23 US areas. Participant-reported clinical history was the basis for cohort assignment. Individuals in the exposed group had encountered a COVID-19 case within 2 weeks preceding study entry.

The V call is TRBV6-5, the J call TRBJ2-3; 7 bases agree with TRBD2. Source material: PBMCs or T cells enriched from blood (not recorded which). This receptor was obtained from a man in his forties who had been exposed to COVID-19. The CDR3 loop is CASSSTSSFTDTQYF. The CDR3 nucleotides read TGTGCCAGCAGTTCGACTAGCTCCTTCACAGATACGCAGTATTTT.